These 21 T cell receptor beta chains came from one sample sequenced in a study of human T cells and chemical hapten exposure. TCRdb recomputed calls from the RACE reads with MiXCR, one row per CDR3 protein. The repertoire consists of some 400,000 distinct CDR3 sequences, with less than 6.5% occurring once and the leading ten covering 2.6%. The time point denotes: pre-sensitization, week 0. Stated treatment: therapeutic diphenylcyclopropenone sensitization with weekly scalp DPC. The source material was whole blood, sampled in connection with sensitization to the hapten diphenylcyclopropenone (DPC). These receptor sequences come from a woman between 45 and 60 years old with alopecia areata. Some clones in this sample may be carry-over from other donors' samples.

The rearrangement joins TRBV11-2 to TRBJ1-2; D may be TRBD1 (6 bases). V lost 3 bases and J 4 bases, leaving 6 bases between the germline ends. This CDR3 spans 12 amino acids. The germline gives CDR1 SGHAT, CDR2 FQNNGV. The CDR3 nucleotides read TGTGCCAGCAGCTTCAGGGGCTATGGCTACACCTTC. Protein product: CASSFRGYGYTF.

The V call is TRBV29-1, the J call TRBJ1-2; 8 nucleotides match TRBD1. Germline V gene lookup returns CDR1 SQVTM and CDR2 ANQGSEA. V lost 6 bases to trimming and J lost 2 bases; unmatched junction nucleotides: 8. This CDR3 is 14 amino acids long. CDR3 DNA sequence: TGCAGCGTAGACTCAGGGACAGGCAACTATGGCTACACCTTC. It encodes CSVDSGTGNYGYTF.

This clonotype occurred a few times. The gene calls are TRBV27 and TRBJ1-2, with TRBD1 matching over 7 bases. The CDR3 covers 17 residues. V lost 4 bases and J lost 2; bases outside the gene matches: 13. From germline, CDR1 is MNHEY and CDR2 SMNVEV (reference sequence). This chain's CDR3 is CASSSLLRDSMNYGYTF. The CDR3 DNA is TGTGCCAGCAGTTCACTACTTAGGGACAGTATGAACTATGGCTACACCTTC.

This clonotype was recorded many times. The gene calls are TRBV3-1 and TRBJ2-1; 14 bases line up with TRBD2. Trimming removed 2 bases from V and 15 bases from J; junction bases left unmatched: 12. The CDR3 loop spans 16 amino acids. In germline, CDR1 is LGHDT, CDR2 YNNKEL (reference sequence). The CDR3 here is CASSQLSGTSGGRLFF. The CDR3 DNA reads TGTGCCAGCAGCCAACTGTCCGGGACTAGCGGGGGAAGACTGTTCTTC.

This clonotype was observed at least ten times. This chain links TRBV12-3 or TRBV12-4 with TRBJ2-2, with TRBD1 identical over 8 bases. V shed 3 bases and J 6 bases; nucleotides not matched to a gene: 6. This CDR3 spans 15 amino acids. CDR3 residues: CASSFRQGKAGELFF. CDR3 DNA: TGTGCCAGCAGTTTCCGACAGGGGAAGGCCGGGGAGCTGTTTTTT.

Regarding this clonotype: A much larger clone sits a single nucleotide away, making a read error possible. The chain joins TRBV9 to TRBJ2-7, with TRBD2 matching over 11 bases. Germline values: CDR1 SGDLS, CDR2 YYNGEE. The CDR3 is 15 residues long. The CDR3 DNA sequence: TGTGCCAGCAGCGCAGGACTAGCGGGTGTCTACAAGCAGTACTTC. Its protein is CASSAGLAGVYKQYF. Looking up the rest from reference TRBV9 and TRBJ2-7 gives the full variable domain: DSGVTQTPKHLITATGQRVTLRCSPRSGDLSVYWYQQSLDQGLQFLIQYYNGEERAKGNILERFSAQQFPDLHSELNLSSLELGDSALYFCASSAGLAGVYKQYFGPGTRLTVT.

Concerning this clonotype itself: One base away lies a much larger clone, so this may be a sequencing read error. This sequence joins TRBV7-9 and TRBJ2-3, with 8 bases lining up with TRBD2. This CDR3 has 16 residues. Germline CDR1 reads SEHNR; CDR2 reads FQNEAQ (reference sequence). The chain's CDR3 is CASSLGGGPSTGTQYF. CDR3 nucleotides: TGTGCCAGCAGCTTAGGCGGGGGGCCAAGCACAGGTACGCAGTATTTT.

This clonotype was observed at least ten times. The chain uses TRBV14 and TRBJ2-7; no firm D call. This CDR3 has 12 amino acids. Germline V CDR1 and CDR2: SGHDN, FVKESK. Trimming removed 1 base from V and 5 bases from J, with 6 bases in between. The CDR3 region has the DNA TGTGCCAGCAGCCAAGTACACAACGAGCAGTACTTC. Encoded protein: CASSQVHNEQYF.

This clonotype was seen repeatedly, ten times or more. The V and J genes are TRBV9 and TRBJ2-1, with a possible D match to TRBD2 (6 bases). With 5 bases removed from V and 8 bases from J, the gap between germline ends came to 11 bases. This CDR3 is built from 12 residues. The V gene's germline CDR1 is SGDLS and CDR2 YYNGEE. The CDR3 coding sequence is TGTGCCAGCAGTTCGGGGGTGGATGAGCAGTTCTTC. Translating it yields CASSSGVDEQFF. The entire variable domain, with the rest obtained from reference TRBV9 and TRBJ2-1, is as follows: DSGVTQTPKHLITATGQRVTLRCSPRSGDLSVYWYQQSLDQGLQFLIQYYNGEERAKGNILERFSAQQFPDLHSELNLSSLELGDSALYFCASSSGVDEQFFGPGTRLTVL.

This clonotype was recorded a few times. The CDR3, as DNA: TGCGCCAGCAGCCACACCGGGGGCTCCTACAATGAGCAGTTCTTC. It specifies CASSHTGGSYNEQFF. The chain employs TRBV4-1 and TRBJ2-1; tentative D call: TRBD2 (6 bases). Germline V gene sequence: CDR1 MGHRA, CDR2 YSYEKL. V was trimmed by 3 bases and J by 0 bases, leaving 9 bases between them. This CDR3 contains 15 residues.

The CDR3 DNA reads TGCGCCAGCAGCAAGGGGACAGCTCAAGAGACCCAGTACTTC. Translating gives CASSKGTAQETQYF. The chain combines TRBV5-1 with TRBJ2-5; 7 bases map to TRBD1. Trimming at V came to 4 bases and at J to 2 bases, leaving 5 bases not matched to a gene. The germline gives CDR1 SGHRS, CDR2 YFSETQ. The CDR3 consists of 14 residues.

V gene TRBV29-1 combines with J gene TRBJ2-3, with 11 bases lining up with TRBD1. This CDR3 comprises 13 residues. Germline CDR1 reads SQVTM; CDR2 reads ANQGSEA. With 7 bases clipped from V and 5 bases from J, the junction kept 5 bases outside the gene matches. The CDR3 loop reads CSAGQGAGDTQYF. CDR3 in DNA: TGCAGCGCCGGACAGGGGGCAGGAGATACGCAGTATTTT.

This clonotype was seen at least ten times. The chain uses TRBV28 and TRBJ2-2; no definite D call. This CDR3 comprises 15 residues. The germline V and J ends were trimmed by 0 bases and 6 bases, with 11 bases remaining between them. In germline, CDR1 is MDHEN, CDR2 SYDVKM. Written as DNA, the CDR3 is TGTGCCAGCAGTTTATGGCAGGAACGCCCCGGGGAGCTGTTTTTT. Its protein is CASSLWQERPGELFF.

The chain employs TRBV20-1 and TRBJ2-3; D is unresolved. The CDR3 is made up of 13 amino acids. Trimming cost V 2 bases and J 0 bases, with 6 bases left between them. CDR1 is DFQATT, CDR2 SNEGSKA, per germline (reference sequence). The CDR3: CSARIPSTDTQYF. The CDR3, as DNA: TGCAGTGCTAGAATCCCTAGCACAGATACGCAGTATTTT.

The table lists this clonotype with many counts. The chain has TRBV18 and TRBJ2-3; D possibly uses TRBD1 or TRBD2 (5 bases each). V gave up 2 bases and J gave up 0 bases, with 12 bases separating them. Germline values: CDR1 KGHSH, CDR2 LQKENI. This CDR3 has 16 amino acids. The CDR3 protein is CASSPSGHPSTDTQYF. CDR3 nucleotide sequence: TGTGCCAGCTCACCAAGCGGACACCCAAGCACAGATACGCAGTATTTT.

There are a few counts of this clonotype. This chain links TRBV6-5 with TRBJ1-5; a possible D gene is TRBD1 (5 bases). The CDR3 has 15 residues. The germline V gene has CDR1 MNHEY and CDR2 SVGAGI. Trimming took off 6 bases at V and 3 bases at J, with 15 bases between the two ends. CDR3 DNA sequence: TGTGCCAGCAGAACTGGGACTCTACCCAATCAGCCCCAGCATTTT. Translation: CASRTGTLPNQPQHF.

The table lists this clonotype with a count of one. A read error is possible here, since a much larger clone lies one base away. The rearrangement joins TRBV18 to TRBJ2-3; the match to TRBD1 covers 8 bases. In germline, CDR1 is KGHSH, CDR2 LQKENI. The CDR3 extends over 13 amino acids. In nucleotides, the CDR3 is TGTACCACCCGACAGGGGAGCACAGATACGCAGTATTTT. Amino acids: CTTRQGSTDTQYF.

This clonotype was counted many times. The rearrangement joins TRBV12-3 or TRBV12-4 to TRBJ2-7; 8 nucleotides line up with TRBD1. The length of the CDR3 is 15 residues. V shed 6 bases, J shed 4 bases, and the junction held 11 bases outside the gene matches. The CDR3 sequence is CASSVGTGRGYEQYF. The CDR3 DNA reads as TGTGCCAGCAGCGTCGGGACAGGAAGAGGATACGAGCAGTACTTC.

The V and J genes are TRBV7-9 and TRBJ1-2, with TRBD1 as a possible D gene (6 bases). Germline V lookup: CDR1 SEHNR, CDR2 FQNEAQ (reference sequence). This CDR3 contains 15 residues. V was shortened by 5 bases and J by 2 bases, with 15 bases between the two germline ends. CDR3 coding DNA: TGTGCCAGCAGCAGTGGAGCAGGGGCGAACTATGGCTACACCTTC. Translated, it gives CASSSGAGANYGYTF.

This clonotype was seen many times. The chain carries TRBV20-1 and TRBJ2-3; D remains ambiguous. Germline V gene lookup returns CDR1 DFQATT and CDR2 SNEGSKA (reference sequence). The germline V and J ends were trimmed by 2 bases and 4 bases, with 10 bases remaining between them. This CDR3 has 13 amino acids. The CDR3 nucleotides are TGCAGTGCTAGAAATACTGGACCAGATACGCAGTATTTT. It encodes CSARNTGPDTQYF.

This clonotype was counted many times. The V gene is TRBV6-5, the J gene TRBJ2-3; TRBD1 is a possible D gene (6 bases). With 8 bases removed from V and 1 base from J, the gap between germline ends came to 10 bases. This CDR3 spans 13 amino acids. Per germline, CDR1 MNHEY and CDR2 SVGAGI. CDR3 coding DNA: TGTGCCAGCTTAGCAGGGGGCACAGATACGCAGTATTTT. It encodes CASLAGGTDTQYF.